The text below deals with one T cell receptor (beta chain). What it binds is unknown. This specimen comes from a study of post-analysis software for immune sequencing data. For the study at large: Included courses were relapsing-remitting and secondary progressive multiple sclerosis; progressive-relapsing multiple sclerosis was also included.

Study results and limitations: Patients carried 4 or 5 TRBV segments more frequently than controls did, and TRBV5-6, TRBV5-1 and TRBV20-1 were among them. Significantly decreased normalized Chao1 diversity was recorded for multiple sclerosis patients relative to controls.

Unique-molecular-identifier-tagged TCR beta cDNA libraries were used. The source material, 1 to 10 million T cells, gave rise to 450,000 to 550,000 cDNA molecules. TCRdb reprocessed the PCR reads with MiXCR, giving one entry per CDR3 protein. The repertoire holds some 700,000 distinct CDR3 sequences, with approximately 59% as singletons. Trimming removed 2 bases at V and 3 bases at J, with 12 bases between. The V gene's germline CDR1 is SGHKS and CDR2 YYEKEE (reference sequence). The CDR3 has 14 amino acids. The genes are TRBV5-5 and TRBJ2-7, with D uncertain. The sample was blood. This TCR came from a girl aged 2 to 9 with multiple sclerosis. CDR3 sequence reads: CASSFPGSFYEQYF. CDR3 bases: TGTGCCAGCAGCTTCCCGGGTTCTTTCTACGAGCAGTACTTC.